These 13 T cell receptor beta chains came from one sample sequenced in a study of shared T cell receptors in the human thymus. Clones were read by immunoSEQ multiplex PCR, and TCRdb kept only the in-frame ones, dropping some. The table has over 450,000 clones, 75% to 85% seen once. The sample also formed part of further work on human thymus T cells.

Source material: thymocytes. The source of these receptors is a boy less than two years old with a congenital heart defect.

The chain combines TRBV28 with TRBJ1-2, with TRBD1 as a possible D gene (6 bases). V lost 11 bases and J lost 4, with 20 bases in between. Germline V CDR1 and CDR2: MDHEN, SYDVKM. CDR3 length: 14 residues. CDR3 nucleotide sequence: TGTGCCGCCATCCCCAGGGGCGGCGCCTATGGCTACACCTTC. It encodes CAAIPRGGAYGYTF.

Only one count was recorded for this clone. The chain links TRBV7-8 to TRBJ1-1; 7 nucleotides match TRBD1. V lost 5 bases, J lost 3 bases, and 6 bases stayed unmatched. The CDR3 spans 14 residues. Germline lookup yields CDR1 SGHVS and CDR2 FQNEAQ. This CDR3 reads CASSTTGVDTEAFF. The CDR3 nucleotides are TGTGCCAGCAGCACTACAGGGGTTGACACTGAAGCTTTCTTT.

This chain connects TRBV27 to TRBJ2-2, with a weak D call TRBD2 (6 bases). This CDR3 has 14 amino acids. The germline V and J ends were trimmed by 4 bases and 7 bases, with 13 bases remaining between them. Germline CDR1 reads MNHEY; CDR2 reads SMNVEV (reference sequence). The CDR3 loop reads CASSSDWGGGELFF. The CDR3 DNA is TGTGCCAGCAGTTCTGATTGGGGAGGCGGGGAGCTGTTTTTT.

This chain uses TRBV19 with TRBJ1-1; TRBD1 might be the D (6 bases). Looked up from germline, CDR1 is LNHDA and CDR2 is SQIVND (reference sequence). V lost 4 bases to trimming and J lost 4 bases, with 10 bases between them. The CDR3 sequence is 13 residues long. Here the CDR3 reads CASSTGVGTEAFF. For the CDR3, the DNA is TGTGCCAGTAGTACAGGGGTGGGCACTGAAGCTTTCTTT.

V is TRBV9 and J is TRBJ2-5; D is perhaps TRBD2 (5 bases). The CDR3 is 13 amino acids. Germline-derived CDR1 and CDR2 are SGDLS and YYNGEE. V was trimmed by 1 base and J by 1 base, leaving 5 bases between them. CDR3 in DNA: TGTGCCAGCAGCGTACGGGGCCAAGAGACCCAGTACTTC. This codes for CASSVRGQETQYF.

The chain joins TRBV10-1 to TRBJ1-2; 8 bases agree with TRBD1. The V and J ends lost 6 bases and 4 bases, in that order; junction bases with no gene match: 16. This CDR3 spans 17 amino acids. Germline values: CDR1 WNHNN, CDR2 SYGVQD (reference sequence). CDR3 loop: CASRDPPRDRRSYGYTF. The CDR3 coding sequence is TGCGCCAGCAGAGATCCCCCCCGGGACAGGAGAAGCTATGGCTACACCTTC.

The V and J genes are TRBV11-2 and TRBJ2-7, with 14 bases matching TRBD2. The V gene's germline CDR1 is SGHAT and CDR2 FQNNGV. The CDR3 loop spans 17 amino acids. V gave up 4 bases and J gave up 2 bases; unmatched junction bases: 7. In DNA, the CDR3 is TGTGCCAGCAGCTCTAGTGGGACTAGCGGGAGACCCTACGAGCAGTACTTC. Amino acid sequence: CASSSSGTSGRPYEQYF.

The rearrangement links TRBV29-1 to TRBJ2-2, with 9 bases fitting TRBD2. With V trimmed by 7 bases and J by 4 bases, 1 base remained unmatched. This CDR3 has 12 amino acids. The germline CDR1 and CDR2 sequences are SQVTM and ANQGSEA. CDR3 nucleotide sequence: TGCAGCGGGACTAGCGTCACCGGGGAGCTGTTTTTT. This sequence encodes CSGTSVTGELFF.

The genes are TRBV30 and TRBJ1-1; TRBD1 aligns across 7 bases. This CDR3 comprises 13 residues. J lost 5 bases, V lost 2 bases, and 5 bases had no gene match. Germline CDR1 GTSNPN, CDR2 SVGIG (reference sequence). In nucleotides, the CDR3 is TGTGCCTGGAGTAAGACAGGGAGGACTGAAGCTTTCTTT. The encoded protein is CAWSKTGRTEAFF. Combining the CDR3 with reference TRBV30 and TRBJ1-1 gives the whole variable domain SQTIHQWPATLVQPVGSPLSLECTVEGTSNPNLYWYRQAAGRGLQLLFYSVGIGQISSEVPQNLSASRPQDRQFILSSKKLLLSDSGFYLCAWSKTGRTEAFFGQGTRLTVV.

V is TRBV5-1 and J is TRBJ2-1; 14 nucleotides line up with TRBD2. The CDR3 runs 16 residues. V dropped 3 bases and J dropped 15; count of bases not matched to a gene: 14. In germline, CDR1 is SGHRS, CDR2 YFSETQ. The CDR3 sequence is CASSYLSPGTSGSLFF. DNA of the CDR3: TGCGCCAGCAGCTATCTTAGCCCCGGGACTAGCGGGAGTCTGTTCTTC.

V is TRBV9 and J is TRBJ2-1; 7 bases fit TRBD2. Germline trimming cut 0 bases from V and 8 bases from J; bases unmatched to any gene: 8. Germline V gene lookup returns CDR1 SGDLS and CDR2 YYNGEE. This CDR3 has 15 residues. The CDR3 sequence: CASSVVAGVSDEQFF. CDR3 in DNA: TGTGCCAGCAGCGTAGTTGCGGGAGTTAGTGATGAGCAGTTCTTC.

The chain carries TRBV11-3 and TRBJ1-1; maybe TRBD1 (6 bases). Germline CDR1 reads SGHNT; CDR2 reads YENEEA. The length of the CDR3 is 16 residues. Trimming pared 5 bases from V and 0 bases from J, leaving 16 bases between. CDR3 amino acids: CASSPRQARMNTEAFF. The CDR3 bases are TGTGCCAGCAGCCCACGACAGGCAAGGATGAACACTGAAGCTTTCTTT.

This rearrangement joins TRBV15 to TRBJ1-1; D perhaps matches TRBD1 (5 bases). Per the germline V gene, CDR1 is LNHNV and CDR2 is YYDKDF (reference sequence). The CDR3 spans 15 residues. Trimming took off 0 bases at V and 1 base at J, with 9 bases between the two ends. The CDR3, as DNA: TGTGCCACCAGCAGAGATAGGGGAGGGAACACTGAAGCTTTCTTT. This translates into CATSRDRGGNTEAFF.